Sequencing of this T cell receptor (beta chain) was carried out in a study of shared clonotypes between healthy human individuals. Study-wide results and limits: An expected dependence of interdonor clonotype sharing on sequencing depth was noted.

CDR1 and CDR2 (germline): SGHNT, YYREEE (reference sequence). V was pared by 1 base and J by 5 bases, with 2 bases of the junction left unmatched. The CDR3 length is 13 residues. Clones were read by immunoSEQ multiplex PCR, and TCRdb kept only the in-frame ones, dropping some. The repertoire holds 520,000 or so clones, with roughly 78% as singletons. A word on this clone: What it recognizes is unknown.

The rearrangement joins TRBV5-4 to TRBJ1-1, with 7 bases aligning to TRBD1. The sample consisted of PBMCs. This receptor was taken from a woman aged 35 to 49 in good health. Some clones in this sample may be carry-over from other donors' samples. CDR3 in amino acids: CASSLRGRTEAFF. The CDR3 DNA sequence: TGTGCCAGCAGCTTGAGGGGGCGGACTGAAGCTTTCTTT.